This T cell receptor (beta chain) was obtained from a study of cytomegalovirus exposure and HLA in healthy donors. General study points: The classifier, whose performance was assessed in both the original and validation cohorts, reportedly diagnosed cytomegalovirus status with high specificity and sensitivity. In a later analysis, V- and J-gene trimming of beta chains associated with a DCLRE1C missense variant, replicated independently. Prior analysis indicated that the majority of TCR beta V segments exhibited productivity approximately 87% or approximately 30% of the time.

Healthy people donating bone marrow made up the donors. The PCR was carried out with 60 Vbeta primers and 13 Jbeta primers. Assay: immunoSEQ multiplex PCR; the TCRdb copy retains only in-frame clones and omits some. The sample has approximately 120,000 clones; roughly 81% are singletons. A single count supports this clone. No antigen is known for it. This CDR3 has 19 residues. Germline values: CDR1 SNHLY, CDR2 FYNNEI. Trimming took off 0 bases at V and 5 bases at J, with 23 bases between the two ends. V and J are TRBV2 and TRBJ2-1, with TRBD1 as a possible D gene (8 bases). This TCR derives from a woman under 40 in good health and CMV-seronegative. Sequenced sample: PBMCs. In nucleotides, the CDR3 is TGTGCCAGCAGTGAAGCTAGGCCAGGGGGCGGGGGCCTTCACAATGAGCAGTTCTTC. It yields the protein CASSEARPGGGGLHNEQFF.